This T cell receptor (beta chain) was obtained from a study of cytomegalovirus exposure and HLA in healthy donors. The overall study: From some 180 million T cells, an earlier analysis saw around 120 million unique TCR beta sequences. Of some 400 genotyped donors, around 80% grouped in the Caucasian-associated ancestry cluster. Points from the study as a whole: Analysis performed later found over 15,000 TCR beta sequences associated with HLA alleles at 0.05 false discovery rate.

Donors consisted of healthy bone marrow donors. Primers for the PCR totalled 60 Vbeta and 13 Jbeta. Here immunoSEQ multiplex PCR was the method, and the copy in TCRdb shows in-frame clones only, minus some. The table includes some 130,000 clones, roughly four fifths detected once. Comments on this clone: Its antigen is still unknown.

After removal of 4 bases from V and 3 bases from J, the junction contained 7 bases not matched to a gene. The CDR3 is 15 residues long. CDR1 is KGHSH, CDR2 LQKENI, per germline. Sequencing was done on a sample of PBMCs. The clonotype comes from a boy between 2 and 15 years old in good health and CMV-seronegative. The V gene is TRBV18, the J gene TRBJ1-1; 8 bases fit TRBD1. The DNA for the CDR3 is TGTGCCAGCTCACTCTCAGGGGGCGCAGACACTGAAGCTTTCTTT. Its translation: CASSLSGGADTEAFF.